These T cell receptor beta chains were read from a single sample in a study of OX40 agonist ivuxolimab in advanced cancers. Measured with immunoSEQ multiplex PCR; TCRdb has only the in-frame clones, and not every one. This sample has approximately 82,000 clones, with about 88% found just once. The specimen was CD4+ or CD8+ T cells sorted from blood, collected in a trial of the OX40 agonist ivuxolimab. Receptor source: an adult with an advanced solid tumor such as melanoma, head and neck, liver or kidney cancer. Each CDR3 is given with its conserved first and last residue. A D gene is named only where the DNA matches it firmly. The size field is filled for only some rows; it gives once, few, many or a size class.

-	TRBD1	TRBV18	TRBJ2-3	TGTGCCAGCTCAACGGGACAGGTAGTGGATACGCAGTATTTT	CASSTGQVVDTQYF
once	TRBD2	TRBV9	TRBJ2-3	TGTGCCAGCAGCGCCCTCGTAGCGGGAAGGACAGATACGCAGTATTTT	CASSALVAGRTDTQYF
few	-	TRBV14	TRBJ1-5	TGTGCCAGCAGCTCAGGGTACCAGCCCCAGCATTTT	CASSSGYQPQHF
-	-	TRBV30	TRBJ2-5	TGTGCCTGGAGTATTGGGAGAGGAGGATGGGAGACCCAGTACTTC	CAWSIGRGGWETQYF
few	TRBD1	TRBV19	TRBJ1-3	TGTGCCAGTAGTATCTCCCCGAGAGGGGGCCGCACCTCTGGAAACACCATATATTTT	CASSISPRGGRTSGNTIYF
-	TRBD1	TRBV7-9	TRBJ2-5	TGTGCCAGCAGCGAAGGGACAGGGGATATGGAGACCCAGTACTTC	CASSEGTGDMETQYF
-	TRBD1	TRBV25-1	TRBJ1-2	TGTGCCAGCAGTGACTACGGGGACAGGGGGTTCTATGGCTACACCTTC	CASSDYGDRGFYGYTF
-	TRBD1	TRBV5-1	TRBJ1-4	TGCGCCAGCAGCTTGAGCGCAGGGGGCCATGAAAAACTGTTTTTT	CASSLSAGGHEKLFF
-	-	TRBV2	TRBJ2-3	TGTGCCAGCAGTTCCGAGACAGAGCCCACAGATACGCAGTATTTT	CASSSETEPTDTQYF
few	TRBD1	TRBV30	TRBJ2-2	TGTGCCTGGAGTGTTCAGGGGGCCGGGGAGCTGTTTTTT	CAWSVQGAGELFF
-	TRBD1	TRBV6-1	TRBJ1-2	TGTGCCAGCAGCCCGGGACAGGGCCCTGGTGGCTACACCTTC	CASSPGQGPGGYTF
-	-	TRBV5-1	TRBJ2-5	TGCGCCAGCAGCTTGGCCGCCTCAAACGTGGGGGTGCCCCAGTACTTC	CASSLAASNVGVPQYF
-	-	TRBV6-1	TRBJ1-4	TGTGCCAGCAGTCCCGGACAGTTTAATGAAAAACTGTTTTTT	CASSPGQFNEKLFF
-	TRBD2	TRBV5-4	TRBJ2-3	TGTGCCAGCAGCCGAGCGGGACTAGCGGACAGCACAGATACGCAGTATTTT	CASSRAGLADSTDTQYF